This T cell receptor beta chain was sequenced during a study of T cell repertoires and HLA-DP antigens. Across the study: In vitro CD4+ alloreactivity was against HeLa-presented HLA-DP.

The CDR3 consists of 15 residues. V lost 3 bases and J 6 bases, leaving 12 bases between the germline ends. The V gene's germline CDR1 is SGHAT and CDR2 FQNNGV. As concerns this clone: The antigen remains undetermined.

Primers targeted 54 TRBV and 13 TRBJ segments. TCRdb's table, derived via immunoSEQ multiplex PCR, lists solely in-frame clones and lacks some. Altogether over 100,000 clones are present, about 92% being singletons, with the ten largest covering around 0.25%. Sequencing was carried out using CD4+ T cells from PBMCs. The chain combines TRBV11-2 with TRBJ1-6; D is perhaps TRBD1 (5 bases). This sequence originates from a young woman in good health and CMV-seronegative. CDR3 in amino acids: CASSFGKGSNSPLHF. CDR3 nucleotide sequence: TGTGCCAGCAGCTTTGGGAAGGGGAGTAATTCACCCCTCCACTTT.